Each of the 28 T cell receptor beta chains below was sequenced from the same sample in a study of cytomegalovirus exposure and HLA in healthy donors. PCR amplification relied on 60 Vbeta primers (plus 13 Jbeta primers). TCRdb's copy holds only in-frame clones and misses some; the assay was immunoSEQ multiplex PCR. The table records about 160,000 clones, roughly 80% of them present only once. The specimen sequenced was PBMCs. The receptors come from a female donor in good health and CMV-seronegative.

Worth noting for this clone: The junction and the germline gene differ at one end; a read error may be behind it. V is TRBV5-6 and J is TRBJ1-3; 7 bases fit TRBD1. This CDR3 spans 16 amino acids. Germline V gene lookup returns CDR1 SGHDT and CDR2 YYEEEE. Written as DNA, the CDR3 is TGTGCCAGCAGCTTGGCCGGGACAGCCTCTGGAAACACCACATATTTT. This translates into CASSLAGTASGNTTYF.

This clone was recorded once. The CDR3, as DNA: TGTGCCAGCGGGGGGACAGGGGGAGGAAATGGCTACACCTTC. Translating gives CASGGTGGGNGYTF. The rearrangement uses TRBV27 and TRBJ1-2, with 11 bases aligning to TRBD1. CDR1 and CDR2 (germline): MNHEY, SMNVEV (reference sequence). The CDR3 consists of 14 residues. J gave up 6 bases and V 8 bases, and 8 bases lay outside the gene matches.

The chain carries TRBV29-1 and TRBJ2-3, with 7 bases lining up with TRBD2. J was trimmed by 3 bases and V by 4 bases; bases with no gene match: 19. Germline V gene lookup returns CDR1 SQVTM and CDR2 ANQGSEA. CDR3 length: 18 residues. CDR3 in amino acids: CSVVRFWGGPFTTDTQYF. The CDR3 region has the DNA TGCAGCGTTGTACGGTTTTGGGGGGGTCCCTTTACGACAGATACGCAGTATTTT.

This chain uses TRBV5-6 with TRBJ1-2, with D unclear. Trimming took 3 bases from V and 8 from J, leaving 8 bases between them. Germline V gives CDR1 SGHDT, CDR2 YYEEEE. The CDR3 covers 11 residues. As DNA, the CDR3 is TGTGCCAGCAGCTCGGAGTGGGGCTACACCTTC. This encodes CASSSEWGYTF.

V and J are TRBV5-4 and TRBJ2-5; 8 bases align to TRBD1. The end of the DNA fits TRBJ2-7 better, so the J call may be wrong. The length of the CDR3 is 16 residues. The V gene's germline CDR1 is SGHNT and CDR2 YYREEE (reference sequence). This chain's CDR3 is CASSLGGGTGSYEQYF. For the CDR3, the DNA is TGTGCCAGCAGCTTAGGGGGCGGGACAGGTTCCTACGAGCAGTACTTC.

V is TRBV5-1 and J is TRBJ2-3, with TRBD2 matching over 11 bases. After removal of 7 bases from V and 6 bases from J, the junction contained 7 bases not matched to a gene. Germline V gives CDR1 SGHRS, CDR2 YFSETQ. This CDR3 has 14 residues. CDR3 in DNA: TGCGCCAGCTCCTTTAGCGGGGGGGCCGATACGCAGTATTTT. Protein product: CASSFSGGADTQYF.

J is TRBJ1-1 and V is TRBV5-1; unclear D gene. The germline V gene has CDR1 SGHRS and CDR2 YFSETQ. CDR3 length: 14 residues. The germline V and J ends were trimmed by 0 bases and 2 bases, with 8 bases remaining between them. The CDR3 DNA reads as TGCGCCAGCAGCTTGGCGTCCCCCAACACTGAAGCTTTCTTT. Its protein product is CASSLASPNTEAFF.

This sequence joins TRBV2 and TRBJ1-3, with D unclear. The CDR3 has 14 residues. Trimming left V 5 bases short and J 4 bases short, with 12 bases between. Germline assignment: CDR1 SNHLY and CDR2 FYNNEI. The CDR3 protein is CASSTGIGGNTIYF. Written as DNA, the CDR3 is TGTGCCAGCAGTACCGGGATAGGGGGAAACACCATATATTTT.

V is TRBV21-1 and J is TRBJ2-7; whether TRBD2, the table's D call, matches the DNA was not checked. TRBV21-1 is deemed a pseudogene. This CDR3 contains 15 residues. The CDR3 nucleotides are TGTGCCAGCGGGTGGGGGGTTCAGGATTTGGGCGAGCAGTACTTC. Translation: CASGWGVQDLGEQYF.

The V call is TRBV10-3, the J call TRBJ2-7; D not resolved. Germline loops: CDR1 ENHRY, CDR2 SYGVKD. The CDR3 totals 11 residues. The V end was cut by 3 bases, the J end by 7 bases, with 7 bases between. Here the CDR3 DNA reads TGTGCCATCAGTGAATCCGTGGAGCAGTACTTC. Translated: CAISESVEQYF.

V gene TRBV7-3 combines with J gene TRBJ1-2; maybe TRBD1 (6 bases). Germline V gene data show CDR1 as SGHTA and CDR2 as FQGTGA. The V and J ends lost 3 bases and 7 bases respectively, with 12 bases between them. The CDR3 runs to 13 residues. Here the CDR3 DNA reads TGTGCCAGCAGCTTGACAGGCTCGGGTGGCTACACCTTC. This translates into CASSLTGSGGYTF.

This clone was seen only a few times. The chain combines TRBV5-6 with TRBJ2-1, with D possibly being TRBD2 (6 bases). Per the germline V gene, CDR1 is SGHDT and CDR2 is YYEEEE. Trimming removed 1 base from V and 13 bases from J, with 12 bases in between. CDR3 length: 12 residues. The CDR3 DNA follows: TGTGCCAGCAGCTTGTGGGGAGGTCTTCAGTTCTTC. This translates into CASSLWGGLQFF.

CDR3 sequence (DNA): TGCGCCAGCAGCTTGACAAATCAAGAGACCCAGTACTTC. Its translation: CASSLTNQETQYF. The chain joins TRBV5-1 to TRBJ2-5; D is unresolved. Trimming left V 1 base short and J 2 bases short, with 6 bases between. The CDR3 is 13 residues long. The germline CDR1 and CDR2 sequences are SGHRS and YFSETQ.

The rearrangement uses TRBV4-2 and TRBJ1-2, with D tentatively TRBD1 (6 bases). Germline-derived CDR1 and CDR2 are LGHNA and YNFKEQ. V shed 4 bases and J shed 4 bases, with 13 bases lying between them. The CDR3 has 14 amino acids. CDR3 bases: TGTGCCAGCAGCCCCAGGGACATTGGCTATGGCTACACCTTC. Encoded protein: CASSPRDIGYGYTF.

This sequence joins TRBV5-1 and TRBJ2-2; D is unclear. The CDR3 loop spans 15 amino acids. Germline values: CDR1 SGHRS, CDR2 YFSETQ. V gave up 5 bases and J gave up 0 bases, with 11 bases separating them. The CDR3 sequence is CASSRAETNTGELFF. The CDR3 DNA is TGCGCCAGCAGTCGTGCCGAGACGAACACCGGGGAGCTGTTTTTT.

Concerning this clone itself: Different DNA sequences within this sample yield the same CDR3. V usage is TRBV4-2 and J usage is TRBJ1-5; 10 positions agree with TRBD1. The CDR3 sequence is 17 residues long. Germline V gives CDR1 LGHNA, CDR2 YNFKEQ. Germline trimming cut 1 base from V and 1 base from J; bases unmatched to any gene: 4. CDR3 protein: CASSQGGTGESNQPQHF. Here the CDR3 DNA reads TGTGCCAGCAGCCAAGGTGGGACAGGGGAGAGCAATCAGCCCCAGCATTTT.

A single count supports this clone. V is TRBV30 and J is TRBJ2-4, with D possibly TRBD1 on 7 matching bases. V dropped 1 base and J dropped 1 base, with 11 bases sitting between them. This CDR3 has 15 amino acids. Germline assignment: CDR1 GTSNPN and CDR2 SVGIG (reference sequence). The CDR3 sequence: CAWSEQGRAKNIQYF. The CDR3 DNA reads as TGTGCCTGGAGTGAACAGGGGAGGGCCAAAAACATTCAGTACTTC.

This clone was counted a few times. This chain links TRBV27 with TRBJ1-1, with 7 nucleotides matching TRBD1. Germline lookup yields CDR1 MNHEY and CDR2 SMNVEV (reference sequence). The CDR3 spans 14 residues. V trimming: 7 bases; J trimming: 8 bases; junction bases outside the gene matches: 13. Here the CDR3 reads CASTNRGRFPEAFF. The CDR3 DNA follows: TGTGCCAGCACGAACAGGGGTAGATTTCCAGAAGCTTTCTTT.

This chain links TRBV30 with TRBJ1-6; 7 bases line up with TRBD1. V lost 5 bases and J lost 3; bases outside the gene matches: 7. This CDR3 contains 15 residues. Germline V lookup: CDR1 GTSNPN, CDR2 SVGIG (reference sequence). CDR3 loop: CAWGPRGNYNSPLHF. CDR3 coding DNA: TGTGCCTGGGGTCCCAGGGGGAACTATAATTCACCCCTCCACTTT.

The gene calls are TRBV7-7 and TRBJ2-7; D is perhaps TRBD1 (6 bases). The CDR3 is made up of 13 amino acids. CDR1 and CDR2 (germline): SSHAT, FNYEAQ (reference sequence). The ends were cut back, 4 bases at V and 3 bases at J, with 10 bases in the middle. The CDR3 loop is CASSSGASYEQYF. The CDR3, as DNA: TGTGCCAGCAGCTCAGGGGCGAGCTACGAGCAGTACTTC.

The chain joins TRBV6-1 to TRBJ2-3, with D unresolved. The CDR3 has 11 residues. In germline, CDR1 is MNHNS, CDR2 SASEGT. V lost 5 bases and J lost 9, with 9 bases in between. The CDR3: CASSYIQTQYF. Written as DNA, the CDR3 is TGTGCCAGCAGTTACATCCAGACGCAGTATTTT.

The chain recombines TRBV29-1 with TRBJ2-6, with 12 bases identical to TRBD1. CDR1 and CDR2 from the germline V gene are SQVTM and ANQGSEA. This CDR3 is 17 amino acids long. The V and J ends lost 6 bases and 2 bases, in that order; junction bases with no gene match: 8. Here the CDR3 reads CSVRGTGGVAGANVLTF. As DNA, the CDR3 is TGCAGCGTGAGGGGGACAGGGGGCGTAGCTGGGGCCAACGTCCTGACTTTC.

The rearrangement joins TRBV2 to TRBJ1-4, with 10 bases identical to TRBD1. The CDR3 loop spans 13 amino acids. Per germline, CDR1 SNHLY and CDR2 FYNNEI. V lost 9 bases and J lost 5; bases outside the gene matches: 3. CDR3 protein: CASSGQGNEKLFF. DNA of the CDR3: TGTGCCAGTTCGGGACAGGGGAATGAAAAACTGTTTTTT.

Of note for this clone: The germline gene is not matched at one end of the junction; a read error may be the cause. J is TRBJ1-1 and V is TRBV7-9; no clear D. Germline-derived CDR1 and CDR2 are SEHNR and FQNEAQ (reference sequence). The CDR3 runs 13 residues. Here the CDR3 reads CSSSLVAGTEAFF. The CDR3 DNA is TGTTCCAGCAGCTTAGTCGCCGGCACTGAAGCTTTCTTT.

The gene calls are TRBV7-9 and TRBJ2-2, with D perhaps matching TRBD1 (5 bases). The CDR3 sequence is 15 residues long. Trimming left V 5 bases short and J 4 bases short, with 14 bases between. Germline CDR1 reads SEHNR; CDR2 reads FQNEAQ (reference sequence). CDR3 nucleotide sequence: TGTGCCAGCAGCCCCCGCGGACACCTCACCGGGGAGCTGTTTTTT. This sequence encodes CASSPRGHLTGELFF.

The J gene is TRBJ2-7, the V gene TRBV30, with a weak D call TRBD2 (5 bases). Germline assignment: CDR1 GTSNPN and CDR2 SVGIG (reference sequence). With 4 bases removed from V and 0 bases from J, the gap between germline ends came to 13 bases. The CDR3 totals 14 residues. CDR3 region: CAWTKRTSSYEQYF. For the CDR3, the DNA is TGTGCCTGGACAAAGCGGACGAGCTCCTACGAGCAGTACTTC.

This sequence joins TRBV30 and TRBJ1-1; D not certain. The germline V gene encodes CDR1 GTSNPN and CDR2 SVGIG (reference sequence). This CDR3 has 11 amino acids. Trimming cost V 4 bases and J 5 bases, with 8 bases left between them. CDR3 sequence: CAWMRETEAFF. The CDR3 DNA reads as TGTGCCTGGATGAGGGAAACTGAAGCTTTCTTT.

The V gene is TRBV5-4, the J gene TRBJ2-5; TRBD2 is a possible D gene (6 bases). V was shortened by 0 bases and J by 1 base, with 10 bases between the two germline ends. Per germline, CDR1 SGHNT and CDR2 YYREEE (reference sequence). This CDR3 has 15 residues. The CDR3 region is CASSLGGAGQETQYF. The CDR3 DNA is TGTGCCAGCAGCTTGGGCGGGGCCGGCCAAGAGACCCAGTACTTC.